This paragraph reports one T cell receptor (beta chain). Its matching antigen is unknown. This specimen comes from a study of OX40 agonist ivuxolimab in advanced cancers. Turning to the study itself: Patients received intravenous ivuxolimab every 2 weeks at 0.01 to 10 mg/kg. Of mixed ages from about 23 to 85 and averaging roughly 60 years, the group was more than 65% male.

Losses at the gene ends were 6 bases for V and 1 base for J; bases not matched to a gene: 5. The CDR3 loop spans 14 amino acids. The germline gives CDR1 MNHEY, CDR2 SVGAGI. Here immunoSEQ multiplex PCR was the method, and the copy in TCRdb shows in-frame clones only, minus some. Here the sample spans roughly 55,000 clones, 80% being singletons. General study points: Fewer expanded clones were found on average in CD4+ than in CD8+ T cells.

This TCR came from an adult with an advanced solid tumor such as melanoma, head and neck, liver or kidney cancer. This chain links TRBV6-5 with TRBJ1-1; 7 bases fit TRBD1. The starting material was CD4+ or CD8+ T cells sorted from blood, obtained in a trial of the OX40 agonist ivuxolimab. The CDR3, as DNA: TGTGCCAGCAGCTGGGACAGCCAGAACACTGAAGCTTTCTTT. This encodes CASSWDSQNTEAFF.